The T cell receptor beta chain under discussion was sequenced for a study of T-cell reconstitution after alpha-beta-depleted transplantation in children. Germline CDR1 and CDR2: DFQATT and SNEGSKA (reference sequence). CDR3 length: 14 residues. Construction of the TCRbeta library involved unique molecular identifiers. TCRdb called the PCR reads again in MiXCR, with one record for every CDR3 protein. The sample lists 600,000 to 700,000 distinct CDR3 sequences, around a sixth occurring once. As to this clonotype: A much more abundant neighbour one base away suggests this may be a read error.

This specimen consisted of PBMCs from the stem cell graft donor, obtained from the stem cell graft. The receptor comes from a human donor who donated a stem cell graft to a child with acute myeloid leukemia. The V and J genes are TRBV20-1 and TRBJ2-1; possible D gene TRBD1, 6 bases. The CDR3: CSARTWGRNNEKFF. CDR3 in DNA: TGCAGTGCTAGAACGTGGGGGCGGAACAATGAGAAGTTCTTC.